Below, 22 T cell receptor beta chains from the same sample are listed, as sequenced in a study of blood T cell repertoires in COVID-19. The repertoire was sequenced with immunoSEQ multiplex PCR; TCRdb's copy has only in-frame clones and lacks some. The sample lists some 120,000 clones, 90% occurring once. Sequencing was carried out using peripheral blood. The receptors shown here come from a man aged 45-65 years with active COVID-19.

V is TRBV11-2 and J is TRBJ2-3, with D possibly matching TRBD2 (6 bases). There are 16 residues in the CDR3. V lost 4 bases, J lost 1 base, and 15 bases lay in between. Germline values: CDR1 SGHAT, CDR2 FQNNGV. The CDR3 here is CASSSGGGIRTDTQYF. The CDR3 DNA is TGTGCCAGCAGCTCCGGAGGAGGGATCCGCACAGATACGCAGTATTTT.

CDR3 protein: CASRENTNTEAFF. CDR3 DNA sequence: TGTGCCAGCAGGGAGAACACCAACACTGAAGCTTTCTTT. The chain combines TRBV3-1 (or the pseudogene TRBV3-2) with TRBJ1-1; no clear D gene. This CDR3 comprises 13 residues. Germline V CDR1 and CDR2: LGHDT, YNNKEL (reference sequence). Trimming left V 6 bases short and J 2 bases short, with 10 bases between.

There are a few counts of this clone. The chain has TRBV6-5 and TRBJ2-1; TRBD2 matches at 12 bases. CDR3 length equals 15 residues. The germline V gene encodes CDR1 MNHEY and CDR2 SVGAGI. After removal of 6 bases from V and 10 bases from J, the junction contained 10 bases not matched to a gene. CDR3 in DNA: TGTGCCAGCAGCGTGACTAGCGGGAGTAAGACCGAGCAGTTCTTC. Translated, it gives CASSVTSGSKTEQFF.

V is TRBV14 and J is TRBJ2-3; possibly TRBD2 for D (6 bases). Germline-derived CDR1 and CDR2 are SGHDN and FVKESK. Trimming took 6 bases from V and 2 from J, leaving 9 bases between them. The CDR3 is 13 residues long. DNA for the CDR3: TGTGCCAGCAGGGAGGGGTCCACAGATACGCAGTATTTT. Its translation is CASREGSTDTQYF.

V and J are TRBV3-1 (or the pseudogene TRBV3-2) and TRBJ1-4, with D unclear. Germline V gene data show CDR1 as LGHDT and CDR2 as YNNKEL (reference sequence). The CDR3 is made up of 15 amino acids. The V end was cut by 3 bases, the J end by 2 bases, with 10 bases between. In DNA form, the CDR3 reads TGTGCCAGCAGCCAGAGGCCGGCGACTAATGAAAAACTGTTTTTT. Protein: CASSQRPATNEKLFF.

This chain joins TRBV5-6 and TRBJ2-5; possible D gene TRBD1, 5 bases. Trimming took 2 bases from V and 4 from J, leaving 12 bases between them. Germline loops: CDR1 SGHDT, CDR2 YYEEEE. This CDR3 is 14 amino acids long. CDR3 coding DNA: TGTGCCAGCAGCTTTTCCAGCCAGGGAGAGACCCAGTACTTC. As protein: CASSFSSQGETQYF.

This chain connects TRBV11-2 to TRBJ2-3, with 10 positions matching TRBD2. CDR3 size: 16 residues. Per the germline V gene, CDR1 is SGHAT and CDR2 is FQNNGV. The trim removed 5 bases at V and 2 bases at J, leaving 7 bases unmatched. Here the CDR3 reads CASSTRTSGYTDTQYF. As DNA, the CDR3 is TGTGCCAGCAGCACCCGGACTAGCGGCTACACAGATACGCAGTATTTT.

This clone was counted a single time. J is TRBJ2-7 and V is TRBV13; possibly TRBD1 for D (6 bases). Trimming removed 0 bases from V and 3 bases from J, with 9 bases in between. The CDR3 totals 14 residues. CDR1 and CDR2 (germline): PRHDT, FYEKMQ (reference sequence). CDR3 DNA: TGTGCCAGCAGCTTAGGGGGGGCTGACTACGAGCAGTACGTC. Its translation is CASSLGGADYEQYV.

The genes are TRBV6-6 and TRBJ2-1, with D possibly TRBD2 on 5 matching bases. With 1 base removed from V and 8 bases from J, the gap between germline ends came to 9 bases. The V gene's germline CDR1 is MNHNY and CDR2 SVGAGI (reference sequence). The CDR3 sequence is 13 residues long. The CDR3 sequence: CASSYLGVHEQFF. In nucleotides, the CDR3 is TGTGCCAGCAGTTACTTGGGAGTCCATGAGCAGTTCTTC.

The chain's CDR3 is CASSLATVPSNYGYTF. In DNA, the CDR3 is TGTGCCAGCTCACTCGCGACAGTCCCATCTAACTATGGCTACACCTTC. The chain employs TRBV18 and TRBJ1-2, with D possibly being TRBD1 (5 bases). Germline loops: CDR1 KGHSH, CDR2 LQKENI. Trimming left V 4 bases short and J 0 bases short, with 15 bases between. This CDR3 region has 16 residues.

In DNA, the CDR3 is TGTGCCAGCAGTCGGTCTCCGGGACAGGGAGGTGATAGGACTGAAGCTTTCTTT. Amino acids: CASSRSPGQGGDRTEAFF. V usage is TRBV6-6 and J usage is TRBJ1-1; 9 bases agree with TRBD1. The CDR3 covers 18 residues. Germline loops: CDR1 MNHNY, CDR2 SVGAGI (reference sequence). V trimming: 5 bases; J trimming: 5 bases; junction bases outside the gene matches: 18.

This chain connects TRBV5-8 to TRBJ2-4, with D perhaps TRBD1 (5 bases). Per the germline V gene, CDR1 is SGHTS and CDR2 is YDEGEE. V lost 3 bases, J lost 1 base, and 14 bases lay in between. The CDR3 extends over 16 amino acids. The CDR3 DNA reads as TGTGCCAGCAGCTGGGGATCAGGGTTGGCCAAAAACATTCAGTACTTC. This sequence encodes CASSWGSGLAKNIQYF.

In this sample, this clone turned up once. CDR3 loop: CASSRLAGAPGETQYF. The CDR3 coding sequence is TGTGCCAGCAGCAGACTAGCGGGGGCACCGGGAGAGACCCAGTACTTC. The V and J genes are TRBV9 and TRBJ2-5, with 12 bases matching TRBD2. CDR1 and CDR2 (germline): SGDLS, YYNGEE. The V and J ends lost 4 bases and 4 bases, in that order; junction bases with no gene match: 8. The CDR3 totals 16 residues.

This clone was observed once. This sequence joins TRBV29-1 and TRBJ2-3; 8 nucleotides agree with TRBD1. CDR3 size: 15 residues. V trimming: 5 bases; J trimming: 0 bases; junction bases outside the gene matches: 7. Germline V lookup: CDR1 SQVTM, CDR2 ANQGSEA. The CDR3 nucleotides are TGCAGCGTTCAACGGACAGGGTTTAGCACAGATACGCAGTATTTT. Protein sequence: CSVQRTGFSTDTQYF.

This sequence joins TRBV9 and TRBJ2-1, with D tentatively TRBD1 (5 bases). Germline loops: CDR1 SGDLS, CDR2 YYNGEE. V was pared by 0 bases and J by 6 bases, with 13 bases between. The CDR3 has 15 amino acids. For the CDR3, the DNA is TGTGCCAGCAGCGTAGGGGCAGGGTGGGGCAATGAGCAGTTCTTC. Its protein product is CASSVGAGWGNEQFF.

This clone has more than one count but fewer than ten. The chain is built from TRBV18 and TRBJ2-7, with D possibly matching TRBD2 (6 bases). The length of the CDR3 is 14 residues. Looked up from germline, CDR1 is KGHSH and CDR2 is LQKENI. Trimming left V 2 bases short and J 5 bases short, with 13 bases between. CDR3 nucleotides: TGTGCCAGCTCACCAAACCAGGGAGGCAACGAGCAGTACTTC. It specifies CASSPNQGGNEQYF.

This chain links TRBV14 with TRBJ2-2; 12 nucleotides align to TRBD2. Germline CDR1 SGHDN, CDR2 FVKESK. The CDR3 runs 17 residues. The V gene end was trimmed by 5 bases and the J gene end by 2 bases; junction bases not matched to a gene: 6. The CDR3 bases are TGTGCCAGCAGCTCTGGACTAGCGGGATATAACACCGGGGAGCTGTTTTTT. It codes for CASSSGLAGYNTGELFF.

The chain links TRBV19 to TRBJ2-5; D might be TRBD2 (7 bases). Trimming removed 6 bases from V and 5 bases from J, with 13 bases in between. CDR3 length: 13 residues. CDR1 LNHDA and CDR2 SQIVND come from the germline V gene (reference sequence). This CDR3 is CASRDRGAETQYF. CDR3 coding DNA: TGTGCCAGTAGGGACCGGGGGGCGGAGACCCAGTACTTC.

This rearrangement joins TRBV6-4 to TRBJ2-1; 8 bases line up with TRBD2. V lost 4 bases and J lost 5; bases outside the gene matches: 7. The V gene's germline CDR1 is MRHNA and CDR2 SNTAGT. The CDR3 is 15 amino acids. In nucleotides, the CDR3 is TGTGCCAGCAGTGTAACGCGGGGGGCCCACAATGAGCAGTTCTTC. This sequence encodes CASSVTRGAHNEQFF.

This rearrangement joins TRBV12-2 to TRBJ2-5; TRBD2 is taken as the D call from the table, unchecked against the DNA. TRBV12-2 is given as a pseudogene. The CDR3 consists of 11 residues. The CDR3 DNA sequence: TGTGCAAGTCGCTTCGGGGAGACCCAGTACTTC. As protein: CASRFGETQYF.

This clone ranks as medium-sized. This chain joins TRBV5-1 and TRBJ1-3; 9 bases match TRBD1. Trimming took 5 bases from V and 4 from J; bases not matched to a gene: 10. Germline CDR1 reads SGHRS; CDR2 reads YFSETQ. The CDR3 sequence is 16 residues long. The CDR3: CASRREQGAGGNTIYF. In DNA, the CDR3 is TGCGCCAGCAGGCGAGAACAGGGGGCTGGAGGAAACACCATATATTTT.

The rearrangement joins TRBV28 to TRBJ2-7; D uncertain. Germline V gene sequence: CDR1 MDHEN, CDR2 SYDVKM. The CDR3 length is 13 residues. V lost 3 bases and J 1 base, leaving 7 bases between the germline ends. The CDR3 sequence: CASSFGGSYEQYV. The CDR3 DNA reads TGTGCCAGCAGTTTCGGTGGTTCCTACGAGCAGTACGTC.